This TCR beta chain was observed in a study of blood T cell repertoires in COVID-19. Across the whole study: Acute and convalescent COVID-19 specimens originated in the United States, Italy and Spain. In each case, the material was cDNA or gDNA derived from T cells, B-cell-depleted T cells, or PBMCs.

Germline lookup yields CDR1 MNHEY and CDR2 SVGAGI. This CDR3 has 12 amino acids. Trimming removed 0 bases from V and 8 bases from J, with 7 bases in between. Per the original methods: Nucleated cell counts were estimated from reference gene primer amplification. Only in-frame clones appear in the TCRdb table, and some are missing; sequencing was by immunoSEQ multiplex PCR. The DNA gave D and trimming, while V, J and clone size come from that table. The table records about 62,000 clones, roughly 88% of them present only once. The genes are TRBV6-5 and TRBJ1-2, with unresolved D. Sample: peripheral blood. The clonotype originates from a woman at least 80 years old with acute or convalescent COVID-19. The CDR3 loop reads CASSYSGWGYTF. The DNA for the CDR3 is TGTGCCAGCAGTTACTCGGGCTGGGGCTACACCTTC.